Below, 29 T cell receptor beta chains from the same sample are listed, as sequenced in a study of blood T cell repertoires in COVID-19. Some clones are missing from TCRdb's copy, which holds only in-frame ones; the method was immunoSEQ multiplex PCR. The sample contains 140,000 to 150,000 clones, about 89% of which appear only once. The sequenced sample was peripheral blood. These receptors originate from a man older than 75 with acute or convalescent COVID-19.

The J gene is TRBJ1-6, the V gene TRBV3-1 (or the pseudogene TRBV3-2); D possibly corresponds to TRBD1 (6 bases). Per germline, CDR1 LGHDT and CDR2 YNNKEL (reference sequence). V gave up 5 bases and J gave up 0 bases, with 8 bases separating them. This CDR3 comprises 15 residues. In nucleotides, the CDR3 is TGTGCCAGCAGCATAGGGGGCTCCTATAATTCACCCCTCCACTTT. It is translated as CASSIGGSYNSPLHF.

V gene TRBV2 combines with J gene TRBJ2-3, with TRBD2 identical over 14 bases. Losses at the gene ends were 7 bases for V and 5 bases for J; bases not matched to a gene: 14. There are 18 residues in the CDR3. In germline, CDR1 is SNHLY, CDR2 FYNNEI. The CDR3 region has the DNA TGTGCCAGCACAAGTGGGACTAGCGGGAGTGTGCCGGGAGATACGCAGTATTTT. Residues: CASTSGTSGSVPGDTQYF. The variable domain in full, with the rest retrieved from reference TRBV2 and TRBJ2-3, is EPEVTQTPSHQVTQMGQEVILRCVPISNHLYFYWYRQILGQKVEFLVSFYNNEISEKSEIFDDQFSVERPDGSNFTLKIRSTKLEDSAMYFCASTSGTSGSVPGDTQYFGPGTRLTVL.

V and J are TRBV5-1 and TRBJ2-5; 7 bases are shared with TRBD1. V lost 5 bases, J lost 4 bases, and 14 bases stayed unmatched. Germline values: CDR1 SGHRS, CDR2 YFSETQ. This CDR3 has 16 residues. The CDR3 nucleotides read TGCGCCAGCAGATTAACCGGGACAGCAGGGACAGAGACCCAGTACTTC. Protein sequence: CASRLTGTAGTETQYF.

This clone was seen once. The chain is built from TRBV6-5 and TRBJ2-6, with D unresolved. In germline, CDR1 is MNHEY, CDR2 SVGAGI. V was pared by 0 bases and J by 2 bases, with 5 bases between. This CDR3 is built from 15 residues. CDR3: CASSYSAAGANVLTF. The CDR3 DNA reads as TGTGCCAGCAGTTACTCGGCAGCTGGGGCCAACGTCCTGACTTTC.

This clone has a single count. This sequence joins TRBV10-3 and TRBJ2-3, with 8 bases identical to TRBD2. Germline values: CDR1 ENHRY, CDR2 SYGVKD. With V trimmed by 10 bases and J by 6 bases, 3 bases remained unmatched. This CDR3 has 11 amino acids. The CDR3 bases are TGTGCCACGGGGGGGCCCGATACGCAGTATTTT. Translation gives CATGGPDTQYF.

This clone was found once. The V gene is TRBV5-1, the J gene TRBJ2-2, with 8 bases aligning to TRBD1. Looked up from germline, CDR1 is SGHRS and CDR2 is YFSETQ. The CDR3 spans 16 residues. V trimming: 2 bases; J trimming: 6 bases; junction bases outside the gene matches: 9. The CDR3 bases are TGCGCCAGCAGCTTACAGGACAGGGTAGCGGCCGGGGAGCTGTTTTTT. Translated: CASSLQDRVAAGELFF.

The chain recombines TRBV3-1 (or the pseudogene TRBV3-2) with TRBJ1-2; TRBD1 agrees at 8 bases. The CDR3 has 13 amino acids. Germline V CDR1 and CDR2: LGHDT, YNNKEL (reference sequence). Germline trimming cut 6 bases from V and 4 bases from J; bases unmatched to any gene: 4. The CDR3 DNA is TGTGCCAGCAGTGGACAGGGTGGCTATGGCTACACCTTC. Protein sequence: CASSGQGGYGYTF.

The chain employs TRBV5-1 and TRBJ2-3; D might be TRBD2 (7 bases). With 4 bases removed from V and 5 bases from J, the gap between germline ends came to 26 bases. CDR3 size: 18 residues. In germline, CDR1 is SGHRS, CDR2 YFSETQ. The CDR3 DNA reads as TGCGCCAGCAGCGACCCTAGGGGGGGAGCTCGGTCTCTAGATACGCAGTATTTT. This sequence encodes CASSDPRGGARSLDTQYF.

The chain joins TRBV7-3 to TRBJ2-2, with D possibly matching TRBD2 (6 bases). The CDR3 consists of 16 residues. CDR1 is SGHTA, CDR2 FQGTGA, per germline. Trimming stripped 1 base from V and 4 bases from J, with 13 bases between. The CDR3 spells CASSLSGGEATGELFF. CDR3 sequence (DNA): TGTGCCAGCAGCTTAAGTGGCGGGGAGGCCACCGGGGAGCTGTTTTTT.

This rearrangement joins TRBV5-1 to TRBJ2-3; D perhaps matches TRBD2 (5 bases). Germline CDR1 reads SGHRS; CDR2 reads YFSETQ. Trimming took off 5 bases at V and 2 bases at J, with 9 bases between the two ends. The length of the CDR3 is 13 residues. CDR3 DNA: TGCGCCAGCAGGAGGGTGACCACAGATACGCAGTATTTT. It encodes CASRRVTTDTQYF.

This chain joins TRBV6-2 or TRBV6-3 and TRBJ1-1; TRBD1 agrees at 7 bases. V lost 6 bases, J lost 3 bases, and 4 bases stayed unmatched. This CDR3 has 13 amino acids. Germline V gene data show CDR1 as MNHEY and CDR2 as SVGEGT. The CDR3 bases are TGTGCCAGCAGCCCCGGGACAGACACTGAAGCTTTCTTT. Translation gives CASSPGTDTEAFF.

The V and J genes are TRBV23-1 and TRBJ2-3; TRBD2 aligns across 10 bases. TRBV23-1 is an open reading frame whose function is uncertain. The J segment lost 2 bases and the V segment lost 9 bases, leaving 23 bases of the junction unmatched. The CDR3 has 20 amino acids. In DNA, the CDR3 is TGCGCCAGTTTGAGCCCCTGGGTGGCTAGCGGGAGTGGCGACACAGATACGCAGTATTTT. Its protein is CASLSPWVASGSGDTDTQYF.

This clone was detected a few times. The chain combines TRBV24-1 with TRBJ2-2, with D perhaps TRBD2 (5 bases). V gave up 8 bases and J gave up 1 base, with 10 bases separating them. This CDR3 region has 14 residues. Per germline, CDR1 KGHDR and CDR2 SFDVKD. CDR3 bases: TGTGCCACCAAGGGCGGGTTGAACACCGGGGAGCTGTTTTTT. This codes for CATKGGLNTGELFF.

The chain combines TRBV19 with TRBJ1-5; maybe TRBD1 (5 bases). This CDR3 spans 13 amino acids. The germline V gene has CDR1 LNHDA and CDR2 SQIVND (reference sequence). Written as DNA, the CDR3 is TGTGGGGTCGGCGGGACCCAGGTTCAGCCCCAGCATTTT. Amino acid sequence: CGVGGTQVQPQHF.

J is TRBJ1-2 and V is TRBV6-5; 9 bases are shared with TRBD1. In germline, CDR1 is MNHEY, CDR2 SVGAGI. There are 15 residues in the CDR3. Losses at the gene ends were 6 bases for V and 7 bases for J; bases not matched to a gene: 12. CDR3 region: CASSYSGTGIFGYTF. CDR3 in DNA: TGTGCCAGCAGCTACAGTGGGACAGGGATCTTTGGCTACACCTTC.

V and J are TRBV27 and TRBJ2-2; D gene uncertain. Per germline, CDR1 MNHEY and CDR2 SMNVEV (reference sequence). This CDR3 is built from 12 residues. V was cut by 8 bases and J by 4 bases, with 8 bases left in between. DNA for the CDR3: TGTGCCAGCGGGCTGATCACCGGGGAGCTGTTTTTT. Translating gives CASGLITGELFF.

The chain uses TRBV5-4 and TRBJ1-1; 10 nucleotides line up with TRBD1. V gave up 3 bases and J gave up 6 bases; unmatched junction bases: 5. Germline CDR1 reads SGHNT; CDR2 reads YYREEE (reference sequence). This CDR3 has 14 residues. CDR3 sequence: CASSSGQGFAEAFF. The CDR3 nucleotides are TGTGCCAGCAGCTCGGGACAGGGGTTCGCTGAAGCTTTCTTT.

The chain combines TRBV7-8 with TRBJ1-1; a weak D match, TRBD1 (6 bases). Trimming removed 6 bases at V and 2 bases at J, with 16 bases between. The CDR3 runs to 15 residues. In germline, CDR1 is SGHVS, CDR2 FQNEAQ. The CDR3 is CASRSEGTPNTEAFF. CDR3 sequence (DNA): TGTGCCAGCAGATCCGAAGGGACACCCAACACTGAAGCTTTCTTT.

In nucleotides, the CDR3 is TGTGCCAGTAGTATTTCCAGCAGGGGCGAGCAGTACTTC. Its protein product is CASSISSRGEQYF. The chain joins TRBV19 to TRBJ2-7, with D possibly being TRBD1 (6 bases). V lost 3 bases to trimming and J lost 6 bases, with 12 bases between them. The CDR3 has 13 amino acids. Germline loops: CDR1 LNHDA, CDR2 SQIVND (reference sequence).

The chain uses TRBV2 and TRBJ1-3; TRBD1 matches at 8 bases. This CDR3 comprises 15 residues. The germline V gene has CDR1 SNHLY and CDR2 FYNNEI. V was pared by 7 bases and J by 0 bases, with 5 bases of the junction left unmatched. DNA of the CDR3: TGTGCCAGCATGGACAGGGAGAGCTCTGGAAACACCATATATTTT. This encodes CASMDRESSGNTIYF.

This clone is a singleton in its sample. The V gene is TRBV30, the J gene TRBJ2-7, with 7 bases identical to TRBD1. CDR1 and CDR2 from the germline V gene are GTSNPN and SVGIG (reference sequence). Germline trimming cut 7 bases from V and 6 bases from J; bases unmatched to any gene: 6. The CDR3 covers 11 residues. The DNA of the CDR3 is TGTGCCTCGACGACAGGGTTCGAGCAGTACTTC. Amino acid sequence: CASTTGFEQYF.

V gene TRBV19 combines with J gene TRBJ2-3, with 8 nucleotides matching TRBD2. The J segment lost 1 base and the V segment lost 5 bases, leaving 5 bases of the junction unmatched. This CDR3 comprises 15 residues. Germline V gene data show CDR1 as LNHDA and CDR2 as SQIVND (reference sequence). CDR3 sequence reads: CASSLGGLGTDTQYF. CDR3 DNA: TGTGCCAGTAGTCTAGGGGGACTAGGCACAGATACGCAGTATTTT. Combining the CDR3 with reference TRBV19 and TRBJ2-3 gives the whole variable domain DGGITQSPKYLFRKEGQNVTLSCEQNLNHDAMYWYRQDPGQGLRLIYYSQIVNDFQKGDIAEGYSVSREKKESFPLTVTSAQKNPTAFYLCASSLGGLGTDTQYFGPGTRLTVL.

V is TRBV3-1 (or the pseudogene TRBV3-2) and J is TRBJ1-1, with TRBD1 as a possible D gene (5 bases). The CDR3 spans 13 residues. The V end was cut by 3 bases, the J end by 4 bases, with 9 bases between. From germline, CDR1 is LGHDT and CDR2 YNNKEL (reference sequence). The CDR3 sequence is CASSHGGITEAFF. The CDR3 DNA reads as TGTGCCAGCAGCCACGGGGGTATCACTGAAGCTTTCTTT.

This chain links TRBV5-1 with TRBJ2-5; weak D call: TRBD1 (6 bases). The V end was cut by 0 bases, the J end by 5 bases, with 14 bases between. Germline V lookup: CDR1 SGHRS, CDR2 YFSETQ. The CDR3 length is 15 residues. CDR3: CASSLVSGVGETQYF. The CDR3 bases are TGCGCCAGCAGCTTGGTATCAGGGGTGGGGGAGACCCAGTACTTC.

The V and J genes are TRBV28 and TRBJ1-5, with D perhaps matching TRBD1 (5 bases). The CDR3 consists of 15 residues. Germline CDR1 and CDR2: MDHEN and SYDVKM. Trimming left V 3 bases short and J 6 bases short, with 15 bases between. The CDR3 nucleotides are TGTGCCAGCAGTTTCCGCGGGGGGGGTGGTCAGCCCCAGCATTTT. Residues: CASSFRGGGGQPQHF.

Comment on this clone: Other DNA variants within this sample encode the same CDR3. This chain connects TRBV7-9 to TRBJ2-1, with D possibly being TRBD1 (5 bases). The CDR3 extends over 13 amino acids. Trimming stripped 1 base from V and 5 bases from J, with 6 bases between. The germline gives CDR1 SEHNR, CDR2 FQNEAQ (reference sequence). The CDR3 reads CASSLGRDNEQFF. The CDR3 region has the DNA TGTGCCAGCAGCTTAGGCAGGGACAATGAGCAGTTCTTC. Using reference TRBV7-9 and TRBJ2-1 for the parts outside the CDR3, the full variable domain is DTGVSQNPRHKITKRGQNVTFRCDPISEHNRLYWYRQTLGQGPEFLTYFQNEAQLEKSRLLSDRFSAERPKGSFSTLEIQRTEQGDSAMYLCASSLGRDNEQFFGPGTRLTVL.

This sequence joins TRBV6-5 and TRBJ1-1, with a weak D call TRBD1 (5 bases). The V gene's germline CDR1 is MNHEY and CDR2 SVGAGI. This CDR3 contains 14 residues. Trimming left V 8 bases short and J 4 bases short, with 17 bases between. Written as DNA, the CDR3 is TGTGCCAGCCTCTCCAATTCGCAGGGCACTGAAGCTTTCTTT. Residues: CASLSNSQGTEAFF.

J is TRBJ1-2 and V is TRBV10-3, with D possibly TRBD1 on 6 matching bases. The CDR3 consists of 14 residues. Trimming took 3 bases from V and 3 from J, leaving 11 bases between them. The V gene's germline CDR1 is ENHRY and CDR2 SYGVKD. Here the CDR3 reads CAISDRGGDYGYTF. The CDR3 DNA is TGTGCCATCAGTGATCGAGGGGGGGACTATGGCTACACCTTC.

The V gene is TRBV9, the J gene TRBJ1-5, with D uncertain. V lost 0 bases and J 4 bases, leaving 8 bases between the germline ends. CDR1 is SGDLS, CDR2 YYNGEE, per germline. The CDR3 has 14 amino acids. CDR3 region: CASSVDGANQPQHF. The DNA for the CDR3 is TGTGCCAGCAGCGTAGATGGAGCTAATCAGCCCCAGCATTTT.